The rows below give T cell receptor beta chains drawn from one sample of a study of T cells in Graves' hyperthyroidism and ophthalmopathy. In TCRdb, the multiplex PCR reads were re-called with MiXCR into one record per CDR3 protein. The sample gives about 590,000 distinct CDR3 sequences, around 14% of which show up once; around 6.6% is in the top ten. Specimen: blood. The receptors derive from a woman aged 25 to 39 with Graves' hyperthyroidism. CDR3s include the opening cysteine and the closing phenylalanine or tryptophan. D genes are given only for firm matches. Size is omitted from some rows. Given values are once, few, many or a class for expanded clones.

j_call: TRBJ1-5
v_call: TRBV3-1
d_call: TRBD1
clone_size: NA
cdr3_nt: TGTGCCAGCAGCCAAGGAAGTCCCGGGACAGGGTTCAGCAATCAGCCCCAGCATTTT
cdr3_aa: CASSQGSPGTGFSNQPQHF

j_call: TRBJ2-7
v_call: TRBV10-3
d_call: NA
clone_size: many
cdr3_nt: TGTGCCATCAGTGTGGTCTCCTACGAGCAGTACTTC
cdr3_aa: CAISVVSYEQYF

j_call: TRBJ2-4
v_call: TRBV4-2
d_call: NA
clone_size: few
cdr3_nt: TGTGCCAGCAGCCAAGAAGAAGGCAGGAAAGCCAAAAACATTCAGTACTTC
cdr3_aa: CASSQEEGRKAKNIQYF

j_call: TRBJ2-3
v_call: TRBV6-1
d_call: TRBD2
clone_size: many
cdr3_nt: TGTGCCAGCATGAGGGGACTAGCGATAAGGGCAGATACGCAGTATTTT
cdr3_aa: CASMRGLAIRADTQYF

j_call: TRBJ1-1
v_call: TRBV20-1
d_call: NA
clone_size: NA
cdr3_nt: TGCAGTGCGGAGGGTCTGAACACTGAAGCTTTCTTT
cdr3_aa: CSAEGLNTEAFF

j_call: TRBJ2-7
v_call: TRBV6-2/TRBV6-3
d_call: TRBD1
clone_size: NA
cdr3_nt: TGTGCCAGCAGTTACCCGCGACAGGGGGCTAACGAGCAGTACTTC
cdr3_aa: CASSYPRQGANEQYF

j_call: TRBJ1-6
v_call: TRBV5-6
d_call: TRBD1
clone_size: NA
cdr3_nt: TGTGCCAGCAGCGGGCCCGGGACAGGCAATAATTCACCCCTCCACTTT
cdr3_aa: CASSGPGTGNNSPLHF

j_call: TRBJ1-5
v_call: TRBV4-1
d_call: NA
clone_size: many
cdr3_nt: TGCGCCAGCAGCCTCACCCCGAGGGGGAATCAGCCCCAGCATTTT
cdr3_aa: CASSLTPRGNQPQHF

j_call: TRBJ2-7
v_call: TRBV2
d_call: NA
clone_size: many
cdr3_nt: TGTGCCAGCAGTGAACAGTCTCCCCCCTACGAGCAGTACTTC
cdr3_aa: CASSEQSPPYEQYF

j_call: TRBJ1-2
v_call: TRBV6-4
d_call: NA
clone_size: few
cdr3_nt: TGTGCCAGCAGTGACTCCGAGGGGCAGGGCTACACCTTC
cdr3_aa: CASSDSEGQGYTF

j_call: TRBJ1-1
v_call: TRBV7-9
d_call: NA
clone_size: many
cdr3_nt: TGTGCCAGCAGCTTAGGGGGGGACTTGACTGAAGCTTTCTTT
cdr3_aa: CASSLGGDLTEAFF

j_call: TRBJ2-1
v_call: TRBV30
d_call: NA
clone_size: NA
cdr3_nt: TGTGCCTGGACGGCGGACACCAGCTCCTACAATGAGCAGTTCTTC
cdr3_aa: CAWTADTSSYNEQFF

j_call: TRBJ2-7
v_call: TRBV5-1
d_call: NA
clone_size: many
cdr3_nt: TGCGCCAGCAGCTTAATGCCGCCGTTAGCGTTTGCCTACGAGCAGTACTTC
cdr3_aa: CASSLMPPLAFAYEQYF

j_call: TRBJ2-7
v_call: TRBV9
d_call: TRBD2
clone_size: NA
cdr3_nt: TGTGCCAGCAGCGTAGATAGCGGGACTTACTACGAGCAGTACTTC
cdr3_aa: CASSVDSGTYYEQYF

j_call: TRBJ2-2
v_call: TRBV11-2
d_call: TRBD1
clone_size: many
cdr3_nt: TGTGCCAGCAGAGGACAGGGGCGGTCCACCGGGGAGCTGTTTTTT
cdr3_aa: CASRGQGRSTGELFF

j_call: TRBJ2-7
v_call: TRBV30
d_call: NA
clone_size: NA
cdr3_nt: TGTGCCTGGAGGGCGGGACCTTCCTACGAGCAGTACTTC
cdr3_aa: CAWRAGPSYEQYF

j_call: TRBJ2-1
v_call: TRBV12-3/TRBV12-4
d_call: TRBD1
clone_size: NA
cdr3_nt: TGTGCCAGCAGTTTCGCCAGGACAGGGGTCCGGAGCGGGCAGTTCTTC
cdr3_aa: CASSFARTGVRSGQFF

j_call: TRBJ2-7
v_call: TRBV30
d_call: TRBD1
clone_size: NA
cdr3_nt: TGTGCCTGGACCCCGAAAGGGGGCCACTCCTACGAGCAGTACTTC
cdr3_aa: CAWTPKGGHSYEQYF

j_call: TRBJ2-7
v_call: TRBV7-3
d_call: NA
clone_size: many
cdr3_nt: TGTGCCAGCAGCGCCTCTGGAACCTACGAGCAGTACTTC
cdr3_aa: CASSASGTYEQYF

j_call: TRBJ2-5
v_call: TRBV29-1
d_call: NA
clone_size: many
cdr3_nt: TGCAGCGTTGAAGACGTGAATGAGGGCCGAGAGACCCAGTACTTC
cdr3_aa: CSVEDVNEGRETQYF

j_call: TRBJ1-5
v_call: TRBV20-1
d_call: NA
clone_size: NA
cdr3_nt: TGCAGTGCTAGAGGAAGCTCCGGTCGCAATCAGCCCCAGCATTTT
cdr3_aa: CSARGSSGRNQPQHF

j_call: TRBJ2-7
v_call: TRBV10-1
d_call: TRBD1
clone_size: many
cdr3_nt: TGCGCCAGCAGTCGAGAGTCCGGGACAGGGTACGAGCAGTACTTC
cdr3_aa: CASSRESGTGYEQYF

j_call: TRBJ2-3
v_call: TRBV5-1
d_call: TRBD2
clone_size: many
cdr3_nt: TGCGCCAGCAGCTCCGGGACTAGCGGGATAGATACGCAGTATTTT
cdr3_aa: CASSSGTSGIDTQYF

j_call: TRBJ2-2
v_call: TRBV19
d_call: NA
clone_size: few
cdr3_nt: TGTGCCAGTAGTACTCGGGTCGGCGCGAACACCGGGGAGCTGTTTTTT
cdr3_aa: CASSTRVGANTGELFF

j_call: TRBJ2-7
v_call: TRBV4-3
d_call: NA
clone_size: NA
cdr3_nt: TGCGCCAGCAGCCAAGACAGGAACTACGAGCAGTACTTC
cdr3_aa: CASSQDRNYEQYF

j_call: TRBJ1-1
v_call: TRBV20-1
d_call: NA
clone_size: many
cdr3_nt: TGCAGTGCTGGACCAGAGACCTACACTGAAGCTTTCTTT
cdr3_aa: CSAGPETYTEAFF

j_call: TRBJ2-3
v_call: TRBV13
d_call: NA
clone_size: many
cdr3_nt: TGTGCCAGCAGCTTGGGGGCACCCACAGATACGCAGTATTTT
cdr3_aa: CASSLGAPTDTQYF

j_call: TRBJ2-1
v_call: TRBV5-1
d_call: NA
clone_size: many
cdr3_nt: TGCGCCAGCAGCTTGGGGATCGCGGGCTCCTACAATGAGCAGTTCTTC
cdr3_aa: CASSLGIAGSYNEQFF

j_call: TRBJ2-2
v_call: TRBV29-1
d_call: TRBD1
clone_size: NA
cdr3_nt: TGCAGCGTGGGGGACAGGGGGTTGCACGGGGAGCTGTTTTTT
cdr3_aa: CSVGDRGLHGELFF

j_call: TRBJ1-2
v_call: TRBV12-3/TRBV12-4
d_call: NA
clone_size: many
cdr3_nt: TGTGCCAGCAGTTTTGGGGTTGGGGGGAGTAACTATGGCTACACCTTC
cdr3_aa: CASSFGVGGSNYGYTF

j_call: TRBJ2-1
v_call: TRBV27
d_call: NA
clone_size: many
cdr3_nt: TGTGCCAGCAGTTACGAGACCCAGGCCCTTGAGCAGTTCTTC
cdr3_aa: CASSYETQALEQFF

j_call: TRBJ1-5
v_call: TRBV28
d_call: NA
clone_size: many
cdr3_nt: TGTGCCAGCAGTTTAAAACCGGATCAGCCCCAGCATTTT
cdr3_aa: CASSLKPDQPQHF

j_call: TRBJ2-7
v_call: TRBV6-6
d_call: NA
clone_size: NA
cdr3_nt: TGTGCCAGCAGATACTCGACGGCCAGTTATTACGAGCAGTACTTC
cdr3_aa: CASRYSTASYYEQYF

j_call: TRBJ2-7
v_call: TRBV9
d_call: TRBD1
clone_size: many
cdr3_nt: TGTGCCAGCAGCGTAGGACAGGGGACCTACGAGCAGTACTTC
cdr3_aa: CASSVGQGTYEQYF

j_call: TRBJ2-1
v_call: TRBV9
d_call: TRBD2
clone_size: many
cdr3_nt: TGTGCCAGCAGTCAGAAGTCACTAGCGGGAGGGAGCAATGAGCAGTTCTTC
cdr3_aa: CASSQKSLAGGSNEQFF

j_call: TRBJ2-1
v_call: TRBV15
d_call: NA
clone_size: NA
cdr3_nt: TGTGCCACCAGCCCTAGCGACAATGAGCAGTTCTTC
cdr3_aa: CATSPSDNEQFF

j_call: TRBJ2-1
v_call: TRBV12-3/TRBV12-4
d_call: NA
clone_size: few
cdr3_nt: TGTGCCAGCAGTTGGGCTAGTGGTAATGAGCAGTTCTTC
cdr3_aa: CASSWASGNEQFF

j_call: TRBJ2-3
v_call: TRBV27
d_call: NA
clone_size: many
cdr3_nt: TGTGCCAGCAGGCCTCACGACCCACGCACAGATACGCAGTATTTT
cdr3_aa: CASRPHDPRTDTQYF

j_call: TRBJ2-1
v_call: TRBV7-2
d_call: NA
clone_size: NA
cdr3_nt: TGTGCCAGTAGTGGCCTGGGGGGCCTTGGCCCCCTTGGTGAGCAGTTCTTC
cdr3_aa: CASSGLGGLGPLGEQFF

j_call: TRBJ1-1
v_call: TRBV7-2
d_call: NA
clone_size: NA
cdr3_nt: TGTGCCAGCAGCTTAGAGGAGGAGCCCACTGAAGCTTTCTTT
cdr3_aa: CASSLEEEPTEAFF

j_call: TRBJ2-7
v_call: TRBV20-1
d_call: TRBD1
clone_size: NA
cdr3_nt: TGCAGTGCTTCACGGACAGGGTGGAAGGTAATCTACGAGCAGTACTTC
cdr3_aa: CSASRTGWKVIYEQYF

j_call: TRBJ2-7
v_call: TRBV4-2
d_call: NA
clone_size: few
cdr3_nt: TGTGCCAGCAGCCAGGGGGCTAGCACCGAGCAGTACTTC
cdr3_aa: CASSQGASTEQYF

j_call: TRBJ2-3
v_call: TRBV2
d_call: NA
clone_size: many
cdr3_nt: TGTGCCAGCAGTGAACAGCGCGCAGATACGCAGTATTTT
cdr3_aa: CASSEQRADTQYF

j_call: TRBJ2-7
v_call: TRBV27
d_call: NA
clone_size: many
cdr3_nt: TGTGCCAGCAAAACGCCCCCTGACAGCTACGAGCAGTACTTC
cdr3_aa: CASKTPPDSYEQYF

j_call: TRBJ2-4
v_call: TRBV5-6
d_call: NA
clone_size: many
cdr3_nt: TGTGCCAGCAGCTTGTTACAGGTGAAAAACATTCAGTACTTC
cdr3_aa: CASSLLQVKNIQYF

j_call: TRBJ2-1
v_call: TRBV29-1
d_call: TRBD2
clone_size: many
cdr3_nt: TGCAGCGTTGGGGAGCGGGGTTTGATACAGAATGAGCAGTTCTTC
cdr3_aa: CSVGERGLIQNEQFF

j_call: TRBJ1-1
v_call: TRBV5-1
d_call: NA
clone_size: many
cdr3_nt: TGCGCCAGCAGCTTGGCCCTGCCAATTGAAGCTTTCTTT
cdr3_aa: CASSLALPIEAFF

j_call: TRBJ1-2
v_call: TRBV12-3/TRBV12-4
d_call: NA
clone_size: many
cdr3_nt: TGTGCCAGCAGCACCGGGGGCGCGGGGTATGGCTACACCTTC
cdr3_aa: CASSTGGAGYGYTF